Below are 19 T cell receptor beta chains sequenced from a single sample in a study of T cell clonality in common variable immunodeficiency. The table came from immunoSEQ multiplex PCR; TCRdb's copy has only in-frame clones and leaves some out. The table lists more than 45,000 clones, with no singletons. Sequencing was done on a sample of peripheral blood mononuclear cells. The receptor source for this set is a person aged 18-70 years in good health.

This clone was detected many times. With the read ending 3 residues before the CDR3 end, the germline J gene is used to fill in that end. This chain links TRBV18 with TRBJ1-5; possibly TRBD1 for D (5 bases). CDR1 KGHSH and CDR2 LQKENI come from the germline V gene. The CDR3 runs 17 residues. Trimming removed 2 bases from V and 2 bases from J, with 16 bases in between. CDR3 DNA (partial): TGTGCCAGCTCACCAGCAGGGTCCGCGTATGGCAATCAGCCC. It translates to CASSPAGSAYGNQP. The full CDR3 is CASSPAGSAYGNQPQHF.

This clone was detected ten times or more. The sequenced part of the CDR3 DNA is TGTGCCAGCAGCTCAGACAGGGGGCGCGGCTACGAG. Translated, it gives CASSSDRGRGYE. The whole CDR3 region reads CASSSDRGRGYEQYF. The rearrangement links TRBV5-4 to TRBJ2-7; TRBD1 matches 10 bases. The CDR3 end is not reached by the read, which stops 3 residues before it; the germline J gene fills it in. J lost 3 bases, V lost 3 bases, and 6 bases had no gene match. The CDR3 is made up of 15 amino acids. In germline, CDR1 is SGHNT, CDR2 YYREEE (reference sequence).

This clone was recorded at least ten times. The missing CDR3 end, 3 residues past where the read stops, is filled in from the germline J gene. The chain joins TRBV30 to TRBJ1-5; D possibly corresponds to TRBD1 (5 bases). V was cut by 1 base and J by 1 base, with 8 bases left in between. Germline V gene lookup returns CDR1 GTSNPN and CDR2 SVGIG (reference sequence). The CDR3 extends over 14 amino acids. The part of the CDR3 DNA that was read is TGTGCCTGGAGTGCAGGGCCCAGCAATCAGCCC. Protein sequence: CAWSAGPSNQP. The entire CDR3 is CAWSAGPSNQPQHF. Based on the CDR3 plus reference TRBV30 and TRBJ1-5, the full variable domain is SQTIHQWPATLVQPVGSPLSLECTVEGTSNPNLYWYRQAAGRGLQLLFYSVGIGQISSEVPQNLSASRPQDRQFILSSKKLLLSDSGFYLCAWSAGPSNQPQHFGDGTRLSIL.

This clone was detected ten times or more. With the read ending 3 residues before the CDR3 end, the germline J gene is used to fill in that end. The chain combines TRBV2 with TRBJ2-2; D is unclear. V lost 8 bases, J lost 1 base, and 14 bases lay in between. The germline V gene encodes CDR1 SNHLY and CDR2 FYNNEI. The CDR3 sequence is 15 residues long. The CDR3 loop is CASLQGIVNTGELFF. The part of the CDR3 DNA that was read is TGTGCCAGCCTCCAAGGCATTGTGAACACCGGGGAG.

This clone was seen repeatedly, ten times or more. The read ends 3 residues shy of where the CDR3 ends; the end is completed using the germline J gene. J is TRBJ1-2 and V is TRBV30, with D possibly TRBD1 on 6 matching bases. The V gene's germline CDR1 is GTSNPN and CDR2 SVGIG (reference sequence). The CDR3 has 13 amino acids. The germline V and J ends were trimmed by 1 base and 7 bases, with 13 bases remaining between them. CDR3 sequence: CAWSGRLGGGYTF. CDR3 DNA (partial): TGTGCCTGGAGTGGGCGGCTAGGGGGTGGC. The variable domain in full, with the rest retrieved from reference TRBV30 and TRBJ1-2, is SQTIHQWPATLVQPVGSPLSLECTVEGTSNPNLYWYRQAAGRGLQLLFYSVGIGQISSEVPQNLSASRPQDRQFILSSKKLLLSDSGFYLCAWSGRLGGGYTFGSGTRLTVV.

This clone was observed at least ten times. With the read ending 3 residues before the CDR3 end, the germline J gene is used to fill in that end. J is TRBJ1-5 and V is TRBV7-9; a possible D gene is TRBD1 (6 bases). V gave up 4 bases and J gave up 0 bases, with 10 bases separating them. The CDR3 contains 15 residues. Per germline, CDR1 SEHNR and CDR2 FQNEAQ (reference sequence). CDR3 amino acids: CASSSGTNSNQPQHF. The CDR3 DNA, read in part, is TGTGCCAGCAGCTCCGGGACAAATAGCAATCAGCCC.

This clone was seen at least ten times. The CDR3 end is not reached by the read, which stops 3 residues before it; the germline J gene fills it in. This chain connects TRBV28 to TRBJ2-7, with D unresolved. This CDR3 spans 13 amino acids. Deletions cut 2 bases from V and 4 bases from J, with 9 bases between. Germline V lookup: CDR1 MDHEN, CDR2 SYDVKM. The CDR3 sequence: CASSLMSGYEQYF. CDR3 bases read: TGTGCCAGCAGTTTAATGTCAGGTTACGAG.

This clone has ten or more counts. Read sequence stops 3 residues before the CDR3 end, and the germline J gene provides the missing end. This chain links TRBV28 with TRBJ2-7; the match to TRBD1 covers 10 bases. CDR1 and CDR2 from the germline V gene are MDHEN and SYDVKM. The CDR3 consists of 14 residues. The V gene end was trimmed by 5 bases and the J gene end by 4 bases; junction bases not matched to a gene: 5. CDR3 bases read: TGTGCCAGCAGTAGAAGGGACAGGGGTTACGAG. It specifies CASSRRDRGYE. The whole CDR3 sequence reads CASSRRDRGYEQYF.

In this sample, this clone turned up many times. The read ends 3 residues shy of where the CDR3 ends; the end is completed using the germline J gene. This chain links TRBV13 with TRBJ1-1; D possibly corresponds to TRBD1 (6 bases). The CDR3 runs 16 residues. CDR1 is PRHDT and CDR2 is FYEKMQ in the germline V gene (reference sequence). V lost 0 bases, J lost 6 bases, and 17 bases lay in between. The CDR3 reads CASSLGGRGGNAEAFF. The covered CDR3 bases are TGTGCCAGCAGCTTAGGTGGCAGAGGGGGTAACGCTGAA.

This clone has at least ten counts. The CDR3 end lies 3 residues beyond the end of the read and is filled in from the germline J gene. The chain employs TRBV11-2 and TRBJ2-7; D may match TRBD1 or TRBD2 (6 bases each). The germline V gene has CDR1 SGHAT and CDR2 FQNNGV. Between the trimmed V and J ends, which lost 3 bases and 2 bases, there was a span of 14 bases. The CDR3 spans 15 residues. The CDR3 reads CASSFEEGQTYEQYF. The part of the CDR3 DNA that was read is TGTGCCAGCAGCTTCGAGGAGGGACAAACCTACGAG.

This clone was seen repeatedly, ten times or more. The CDR3 end falls 3 residues outside the read, so it is completed with the germline J gene. This chain connects TRBV6-4 to TRBJ1-5; 7 bases line up with TRBD1. V lost 0 bases, J lost 2 bases, and 4 bases stayed unmatched. The CDR3 totals 16 residues. The germline V gene encodes CDR1 MRHNA and CDR2 SNTAGT. Partial CDR3 DNA: TGTGCCAGCAGTGACTCTCGACAGGGCCGCAATCAGCCC. Its translation is CASSDSRQGRNQP. The entire CDR3 protein reads CASSDSRQGRNQPQHF.

This clone showed up many times. The CDR3 goes on 3 residues after the read ends, and that part is filled in from the germline J gene. The chain carries TRBV20-1 and TRBJ2-7; 9 bases line up with TRBD2. Germline V gives CDR1 DFQATT, CDR2 SNEGSKA (reference sequence). The CDR3 has 14 residues. V shed 3 bases, J shed 6 bases, and the junction held 9 bases outside the gene matches. Partial CDR3 DNA: TGCAGTGCTAGTCAGGGAGCGGGGGGATTCGAG. Translated, it gives CSASQGAGGFE. The whole CDR3 sequence reads CSASQGAGGFEQYF.

This clone was seen at least ten times. The CDR3 end is not reached by the read, which stops 3 residues before it; the germline J gene fills it in. This sequence joins TRBV30 and TRBJ2-7, with D possibly matching TRBD2 (6 bases). The CDR3 sequence is 16 residues long. V was pared by 0 bases and J by 3 bases, with 18 bases between. Germline values: CDR1 GTSNPN, CDR2 SVGIG (reference sequence). CDR3 DNA, as far as it was read: TGTGCCTGGAGTGTACGAGGGCAGGGAGGAGACTACGAG. Translated, it gives CAWSVRGQGGDYE. The whole CDR3 is CAWSVRGQGGDYEQYF.

In its sample, this clone was seen a few times. The read terminates 3 residues ahead of where the CDR3 ends, so the germline J gene completes it. This sequence joins TRBV19 and TRBJ1-2; 7 bases fit TRBD1. This CDR3 comprises 13 residues. The germline V gene has CDR1 LNHDA and CDR2 SQIVND (reference sequence). The CDR3 region is CASNRGSTDTYTF. The sequenced CDR3 bases are TGTGCCAGCAACAGGGGAAGCACAGATACC.

This clone has ten or more counts. Read data end 3 residues before the CDR3 end; the end is taken from the germline J gene. This chain joins TRBV18 and TRBJ1-5; TRBD1 is a possible D gene (5 bases). The V gene's germline CDR1 is KGHSH and CDR2 LQKENI. The CDR3 sequence is 15 residues long. V was shortened by 0 bases and J by 4 bases, with 10 bases between the two germline ends. CDR3 in amino acids: CASSPPGLKNQPQHF. Partial CDR3 DNA: TGTGCCAGCTCACCACCGGGACTAAAGAATCAGCCC.

This clone was seen at least ten times. The DNA ends 3 residues before the CDR3 does, and the rest of the CDR3 is filled in from the germline J gene. This rearrangement joins TRBV10-3 to TRBJ2-2; possibly TRBD2 for D (5 bases). The V end lost 6 bases, the J end lost 4 bases, and 9 bases lay between the germline ends. The CDR3 is 13 residues long. Looked up from germline, CDR1 is ENHRY and CDR2 is SYGVKD. The chain's CDR3 is CAISPGLTGELFF. CDR3 bases read: TGTGCCATCAGCCCTGGACTCACCGGGGAG.

This clone was picked up many times. The read terminates 3 residues before the CDR3 end, so the remaining end is supplied by the germline J gene. This chain uses TRBV7-2 with TRBJ2-7; 7 bases match TRBD2. Trimming removed 5 bases from V and 3 bases from J; junction bases left unmatched: 10. CDR3 length equals 15 residues. CDR1 and CDR2 (germline): SGHTA, FQGNSA. CDR3 DNA (partial): TGTGCCAGCAGCCGCCCGGGGAGGGCATACTACGAG. Translating it yields CASSRPGRAYYE. The CDR3 in its entirety is CASSRPGRAYYEQYF.

This clone has at least ten counts. With the read ending 3 residues before the CDR3 end, the germline J gene is used to fill in that end. The chain couples TRBV6-2 or TRBV6-3 to TRBJ2-1; TRBD2 matches at 7 bases. Per the germline V gene, CDR1 is MNHEY and CDR2 is SVGEGT. V was pared by 6 bases and J by 2 bases, with 7 bases of the junction left unmatched. The CDR3 length is 15 residues. Incomplete CDR3 DNA: TGTGCCAGCAGGAACGGCGGGGGAACCTACAATGAG. Translating gives CASRNGGGTYNE. The complete CDR3 sequence is CASRNGGGTYNEQFF.

This clone was seen repeatedly, ten times or more. The read terminates 3 residues before the CDR3 end, so the remaining end is supplied by the germline J gene. The chain uses TRBV30 and TRBJ2-2; possibly TRBD1 for D (5 bases). The CDR3 loop spans 14 amino acids. V lost 7 bases to trimming and J lost 0 bases, with 12 bases between them. Germline V gene data show CDR1 as GTSNPN and CDR2 as SVGIG (reference sequence). The CDR3 sequence: CALIRQPNTGELFF. CDR3 bases read: TGTGCCTTAATTAGACAGCCGAACACCGGGGAG.